This TCR beta chain is drawn from a study of T cells after yellow fever vaccination. In its sample, this clonotype was seen a few times. The target antigen is unknown. The CDR3 covers 14 residues. Germline CDR1 is MNHEY and CDR2 is SVGAGI. J was trimmed by 5 bases and V by 4 bases; bases with no gene match: 3. Study conclusions and caveats: Subsequent to the booster, the majority of primary-vaccination clones reappeared (about 97% CD4, about 90% CD8). Repertoires obtained by FACS sorting could include abundant clonotypes that entered as contaminants from the bulk population. Compared with primary, the secondary response was weaker and peaked at day 5, not 15.

Generation of TCR cDNA used 5'RACE template switching (which added a universal primer site and UMIs). TCRdb re-analysed the 5' RACE reads in MiXCR, keeping a single row per CDR3 protein. Of 400,000 to 650,000 distinct CDR3 sequences listed, roughly 22% are singletons. The chain joins TRBV6-5 to TRBJ1-4; 8 nucleotides line up with TRBD1. The sequence was obtained from a man younger than 30 who received the YFV17D yellow fever vaccine. Here the sequenced sample was PBMCs, taken around 3 weeks after the first yellow fever vaccination. In DNA form, the CDR3 reads TGTGCCAGCAGTTCGGGACAGGAGAATGAAAAACTGTTTTTT. Translation: CASSSGQENEKLFF.